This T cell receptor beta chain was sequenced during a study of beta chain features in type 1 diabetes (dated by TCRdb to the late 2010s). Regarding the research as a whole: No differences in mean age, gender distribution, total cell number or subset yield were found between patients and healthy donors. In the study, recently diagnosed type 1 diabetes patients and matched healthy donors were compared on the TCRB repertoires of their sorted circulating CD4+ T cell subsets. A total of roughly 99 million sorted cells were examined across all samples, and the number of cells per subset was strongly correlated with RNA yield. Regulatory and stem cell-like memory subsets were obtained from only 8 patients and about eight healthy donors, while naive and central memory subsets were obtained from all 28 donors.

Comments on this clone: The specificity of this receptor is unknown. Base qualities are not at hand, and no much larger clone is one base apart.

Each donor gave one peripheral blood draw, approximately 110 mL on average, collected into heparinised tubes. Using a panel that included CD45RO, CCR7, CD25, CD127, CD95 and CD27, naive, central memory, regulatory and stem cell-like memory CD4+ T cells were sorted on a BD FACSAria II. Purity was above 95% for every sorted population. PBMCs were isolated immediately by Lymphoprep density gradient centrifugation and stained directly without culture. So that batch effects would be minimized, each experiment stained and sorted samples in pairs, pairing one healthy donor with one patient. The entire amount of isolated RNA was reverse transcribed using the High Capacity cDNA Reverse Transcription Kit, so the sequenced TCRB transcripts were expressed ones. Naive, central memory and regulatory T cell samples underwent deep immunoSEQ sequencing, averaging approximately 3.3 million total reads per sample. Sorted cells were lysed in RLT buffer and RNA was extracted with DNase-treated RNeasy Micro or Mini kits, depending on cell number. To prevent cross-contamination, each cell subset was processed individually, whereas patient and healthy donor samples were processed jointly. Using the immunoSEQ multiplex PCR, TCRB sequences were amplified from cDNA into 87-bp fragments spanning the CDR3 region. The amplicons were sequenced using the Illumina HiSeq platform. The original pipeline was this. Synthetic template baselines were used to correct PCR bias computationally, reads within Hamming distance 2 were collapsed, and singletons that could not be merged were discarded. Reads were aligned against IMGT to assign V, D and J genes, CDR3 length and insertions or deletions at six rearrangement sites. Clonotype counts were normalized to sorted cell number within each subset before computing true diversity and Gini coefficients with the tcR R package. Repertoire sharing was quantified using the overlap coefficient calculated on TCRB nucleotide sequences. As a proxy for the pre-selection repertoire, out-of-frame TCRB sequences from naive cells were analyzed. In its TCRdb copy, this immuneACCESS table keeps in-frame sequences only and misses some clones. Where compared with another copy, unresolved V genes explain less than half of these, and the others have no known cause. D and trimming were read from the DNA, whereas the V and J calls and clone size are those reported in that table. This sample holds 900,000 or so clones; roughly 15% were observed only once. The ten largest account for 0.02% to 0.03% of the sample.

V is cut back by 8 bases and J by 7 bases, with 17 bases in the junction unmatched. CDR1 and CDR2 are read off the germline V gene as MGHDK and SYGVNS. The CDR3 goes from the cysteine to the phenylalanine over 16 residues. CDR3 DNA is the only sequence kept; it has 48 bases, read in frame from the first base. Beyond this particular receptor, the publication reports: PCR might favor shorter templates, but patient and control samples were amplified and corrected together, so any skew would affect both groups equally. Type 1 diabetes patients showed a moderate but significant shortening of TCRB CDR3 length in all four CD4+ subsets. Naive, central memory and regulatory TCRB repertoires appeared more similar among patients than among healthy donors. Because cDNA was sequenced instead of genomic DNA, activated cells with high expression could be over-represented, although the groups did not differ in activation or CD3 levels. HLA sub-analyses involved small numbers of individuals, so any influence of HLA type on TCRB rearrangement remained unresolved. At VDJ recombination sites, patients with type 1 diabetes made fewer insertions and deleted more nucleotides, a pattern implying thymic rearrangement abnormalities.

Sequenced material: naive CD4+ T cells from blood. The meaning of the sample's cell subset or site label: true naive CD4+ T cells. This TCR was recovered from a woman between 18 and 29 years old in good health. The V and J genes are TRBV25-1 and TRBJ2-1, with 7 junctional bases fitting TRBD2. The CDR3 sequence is CASSRTSSPPGNEQFF. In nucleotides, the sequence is TGTGCCAGCTCCCGGACTAGTTCCCCGCCGGGAAATGAGCAGTTCTTC.